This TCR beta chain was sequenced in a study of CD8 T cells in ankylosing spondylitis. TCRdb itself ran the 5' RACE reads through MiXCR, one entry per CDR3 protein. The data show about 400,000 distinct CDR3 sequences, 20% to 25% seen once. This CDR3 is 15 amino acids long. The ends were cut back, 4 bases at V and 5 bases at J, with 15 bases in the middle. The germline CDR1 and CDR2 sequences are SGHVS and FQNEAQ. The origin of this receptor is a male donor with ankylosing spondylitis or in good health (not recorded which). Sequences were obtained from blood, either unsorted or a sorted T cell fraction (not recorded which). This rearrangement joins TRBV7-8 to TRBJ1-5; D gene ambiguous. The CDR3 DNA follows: TGTGCCAGCAGCTCGAACGAGGGTGTCTATCAGCCCCAGCATTTT. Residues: CASSSNEGVYQPQHF.